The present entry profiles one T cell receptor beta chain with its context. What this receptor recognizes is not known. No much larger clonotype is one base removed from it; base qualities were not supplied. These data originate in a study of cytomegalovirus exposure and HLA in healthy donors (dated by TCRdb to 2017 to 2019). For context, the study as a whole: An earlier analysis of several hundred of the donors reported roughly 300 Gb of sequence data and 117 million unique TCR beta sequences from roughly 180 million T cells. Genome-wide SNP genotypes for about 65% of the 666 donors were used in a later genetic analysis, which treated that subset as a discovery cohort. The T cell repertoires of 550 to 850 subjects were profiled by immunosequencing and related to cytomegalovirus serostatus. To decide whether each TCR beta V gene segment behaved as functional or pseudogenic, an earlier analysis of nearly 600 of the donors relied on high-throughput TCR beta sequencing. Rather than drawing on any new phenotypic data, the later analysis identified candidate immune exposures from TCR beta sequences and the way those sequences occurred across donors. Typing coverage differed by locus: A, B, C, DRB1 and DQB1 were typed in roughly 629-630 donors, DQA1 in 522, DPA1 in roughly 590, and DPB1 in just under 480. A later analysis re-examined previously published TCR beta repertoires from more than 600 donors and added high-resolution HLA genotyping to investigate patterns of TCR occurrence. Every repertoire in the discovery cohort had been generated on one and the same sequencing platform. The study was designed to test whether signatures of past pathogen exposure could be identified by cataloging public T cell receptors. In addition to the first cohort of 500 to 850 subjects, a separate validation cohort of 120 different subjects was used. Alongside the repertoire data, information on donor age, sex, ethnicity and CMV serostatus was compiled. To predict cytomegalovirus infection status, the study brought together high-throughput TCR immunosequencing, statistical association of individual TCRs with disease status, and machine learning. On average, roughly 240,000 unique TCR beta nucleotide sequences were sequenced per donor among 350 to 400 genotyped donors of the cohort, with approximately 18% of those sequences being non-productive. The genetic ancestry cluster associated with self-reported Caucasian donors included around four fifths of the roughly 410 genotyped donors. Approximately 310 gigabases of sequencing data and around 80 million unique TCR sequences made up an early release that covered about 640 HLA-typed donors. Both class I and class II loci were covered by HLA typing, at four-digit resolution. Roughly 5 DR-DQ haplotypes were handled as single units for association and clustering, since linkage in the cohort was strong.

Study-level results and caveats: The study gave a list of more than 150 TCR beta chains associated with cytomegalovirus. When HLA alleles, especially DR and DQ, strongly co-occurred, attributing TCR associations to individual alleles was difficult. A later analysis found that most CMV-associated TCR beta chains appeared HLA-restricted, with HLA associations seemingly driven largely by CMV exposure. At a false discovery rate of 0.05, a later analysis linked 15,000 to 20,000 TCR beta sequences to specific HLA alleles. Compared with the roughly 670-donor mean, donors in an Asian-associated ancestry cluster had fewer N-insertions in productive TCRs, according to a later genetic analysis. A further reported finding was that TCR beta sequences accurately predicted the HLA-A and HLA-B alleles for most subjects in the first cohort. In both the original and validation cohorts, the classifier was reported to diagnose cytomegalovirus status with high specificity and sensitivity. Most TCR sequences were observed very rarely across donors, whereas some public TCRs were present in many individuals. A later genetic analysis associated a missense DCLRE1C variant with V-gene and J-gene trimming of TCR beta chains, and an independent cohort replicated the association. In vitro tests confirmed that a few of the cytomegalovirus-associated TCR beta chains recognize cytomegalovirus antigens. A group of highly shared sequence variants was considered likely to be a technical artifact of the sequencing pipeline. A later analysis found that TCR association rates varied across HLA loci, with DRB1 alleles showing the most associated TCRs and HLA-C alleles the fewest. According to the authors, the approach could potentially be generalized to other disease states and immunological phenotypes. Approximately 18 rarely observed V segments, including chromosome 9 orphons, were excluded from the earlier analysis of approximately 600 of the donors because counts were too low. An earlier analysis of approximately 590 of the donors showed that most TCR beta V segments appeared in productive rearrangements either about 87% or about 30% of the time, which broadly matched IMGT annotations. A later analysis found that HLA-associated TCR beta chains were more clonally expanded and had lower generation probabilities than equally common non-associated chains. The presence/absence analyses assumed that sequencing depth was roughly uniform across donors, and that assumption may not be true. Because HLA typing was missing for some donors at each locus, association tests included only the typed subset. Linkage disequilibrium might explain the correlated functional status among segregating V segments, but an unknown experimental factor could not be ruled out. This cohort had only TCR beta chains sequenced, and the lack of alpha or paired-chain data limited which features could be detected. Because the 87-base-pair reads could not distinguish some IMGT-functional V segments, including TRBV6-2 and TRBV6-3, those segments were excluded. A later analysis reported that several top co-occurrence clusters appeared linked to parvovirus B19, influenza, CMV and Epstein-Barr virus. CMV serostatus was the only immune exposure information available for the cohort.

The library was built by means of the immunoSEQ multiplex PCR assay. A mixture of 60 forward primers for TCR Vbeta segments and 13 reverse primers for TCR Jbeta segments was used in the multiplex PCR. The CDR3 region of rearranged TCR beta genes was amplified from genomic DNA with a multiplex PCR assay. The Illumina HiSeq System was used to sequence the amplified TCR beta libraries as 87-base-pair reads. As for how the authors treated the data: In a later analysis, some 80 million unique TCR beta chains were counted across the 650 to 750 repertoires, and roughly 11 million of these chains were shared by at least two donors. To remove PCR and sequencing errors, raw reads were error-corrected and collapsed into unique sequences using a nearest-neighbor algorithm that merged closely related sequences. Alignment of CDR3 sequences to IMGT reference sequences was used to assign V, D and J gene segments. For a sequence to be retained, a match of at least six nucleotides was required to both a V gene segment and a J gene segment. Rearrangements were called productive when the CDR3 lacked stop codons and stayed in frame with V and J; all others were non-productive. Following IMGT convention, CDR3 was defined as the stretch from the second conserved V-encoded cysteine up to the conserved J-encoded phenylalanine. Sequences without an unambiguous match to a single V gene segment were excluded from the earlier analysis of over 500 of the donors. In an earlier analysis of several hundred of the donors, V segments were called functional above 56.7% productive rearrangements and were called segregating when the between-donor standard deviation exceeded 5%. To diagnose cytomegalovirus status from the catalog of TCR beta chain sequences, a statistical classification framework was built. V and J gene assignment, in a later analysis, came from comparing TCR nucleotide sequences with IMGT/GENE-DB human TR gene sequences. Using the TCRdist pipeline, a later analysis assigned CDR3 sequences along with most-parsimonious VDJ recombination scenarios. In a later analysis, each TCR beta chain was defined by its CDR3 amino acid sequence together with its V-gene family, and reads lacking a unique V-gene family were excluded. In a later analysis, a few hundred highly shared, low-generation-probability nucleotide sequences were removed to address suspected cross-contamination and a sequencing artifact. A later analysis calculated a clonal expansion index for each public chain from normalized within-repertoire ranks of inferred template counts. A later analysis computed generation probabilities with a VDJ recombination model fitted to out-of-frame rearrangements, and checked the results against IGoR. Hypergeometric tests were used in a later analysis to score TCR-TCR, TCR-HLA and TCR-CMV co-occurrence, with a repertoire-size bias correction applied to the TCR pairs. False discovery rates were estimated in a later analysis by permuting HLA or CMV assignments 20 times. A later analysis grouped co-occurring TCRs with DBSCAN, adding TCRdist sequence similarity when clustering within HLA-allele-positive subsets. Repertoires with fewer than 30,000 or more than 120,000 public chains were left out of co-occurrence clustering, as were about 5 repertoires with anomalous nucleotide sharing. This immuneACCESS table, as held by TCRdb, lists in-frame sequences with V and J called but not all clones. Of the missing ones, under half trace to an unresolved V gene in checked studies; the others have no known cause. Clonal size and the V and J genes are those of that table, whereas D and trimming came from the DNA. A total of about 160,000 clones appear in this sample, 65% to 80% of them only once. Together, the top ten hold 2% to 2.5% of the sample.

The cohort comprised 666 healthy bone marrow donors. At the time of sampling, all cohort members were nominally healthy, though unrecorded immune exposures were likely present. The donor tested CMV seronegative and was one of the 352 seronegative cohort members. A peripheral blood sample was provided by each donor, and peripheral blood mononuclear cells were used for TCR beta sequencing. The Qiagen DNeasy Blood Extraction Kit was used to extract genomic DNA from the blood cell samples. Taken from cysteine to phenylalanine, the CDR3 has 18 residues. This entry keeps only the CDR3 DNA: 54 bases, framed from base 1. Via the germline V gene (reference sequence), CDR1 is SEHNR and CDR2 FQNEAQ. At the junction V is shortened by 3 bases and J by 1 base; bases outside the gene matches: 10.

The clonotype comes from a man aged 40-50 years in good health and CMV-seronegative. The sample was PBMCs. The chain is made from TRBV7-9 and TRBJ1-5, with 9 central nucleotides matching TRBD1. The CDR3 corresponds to CASSLGQGDFRSNQPQHF. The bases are TGTGCCAGCAGCTTGGGACAGGGTGATTTCCGAAGCAATCAGCCCCAGCATTTT.